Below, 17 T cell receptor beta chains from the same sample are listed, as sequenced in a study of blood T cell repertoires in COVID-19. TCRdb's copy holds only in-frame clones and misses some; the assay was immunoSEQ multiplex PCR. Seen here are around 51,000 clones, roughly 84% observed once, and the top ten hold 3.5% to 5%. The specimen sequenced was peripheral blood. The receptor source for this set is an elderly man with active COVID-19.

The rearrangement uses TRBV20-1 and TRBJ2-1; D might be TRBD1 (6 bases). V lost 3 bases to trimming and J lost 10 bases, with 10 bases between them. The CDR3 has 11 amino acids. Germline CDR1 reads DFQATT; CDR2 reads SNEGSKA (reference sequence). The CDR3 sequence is CSASERGEQFF. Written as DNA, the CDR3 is TGCAGTGCTAGTGAAAGGGGGGAGCAGTTCTTC.

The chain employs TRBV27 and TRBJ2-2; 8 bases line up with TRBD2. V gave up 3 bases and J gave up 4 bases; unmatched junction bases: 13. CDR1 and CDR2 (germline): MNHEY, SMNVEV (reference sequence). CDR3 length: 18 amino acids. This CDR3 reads CASSLSQREWSVTGELFF. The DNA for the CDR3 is TGTGCCAGCAGTTTGTCCCAGCGGGAGTGGTCGGTCACCGGGGAGCTGTTTTTT.

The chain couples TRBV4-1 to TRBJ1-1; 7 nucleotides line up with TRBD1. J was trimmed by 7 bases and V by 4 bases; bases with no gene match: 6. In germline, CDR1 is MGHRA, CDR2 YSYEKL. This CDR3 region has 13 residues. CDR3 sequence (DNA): TGCGCCAGCAGCCTGACCGGACAGGTTGAAGCTTTCTTT. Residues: CASSLTGQVEAFF.

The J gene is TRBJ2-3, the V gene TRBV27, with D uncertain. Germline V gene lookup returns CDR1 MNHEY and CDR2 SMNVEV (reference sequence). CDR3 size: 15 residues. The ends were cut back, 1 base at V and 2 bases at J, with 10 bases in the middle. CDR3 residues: CASSLFATSTDTQYF. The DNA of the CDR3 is TGTGCCAGCAGTTTATTTGCCACTTCCACAGATACGCAGTATTTT.

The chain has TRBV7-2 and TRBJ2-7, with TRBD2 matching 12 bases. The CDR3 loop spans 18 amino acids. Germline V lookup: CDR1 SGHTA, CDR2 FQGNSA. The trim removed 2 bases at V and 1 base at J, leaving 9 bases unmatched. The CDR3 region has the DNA TGTGCCAGCAGCTTACAAGGGACTAGCGGGCAGGGATCCTACGAGCAGTACTTC. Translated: CASSLQGTSGQGSYEQYF.

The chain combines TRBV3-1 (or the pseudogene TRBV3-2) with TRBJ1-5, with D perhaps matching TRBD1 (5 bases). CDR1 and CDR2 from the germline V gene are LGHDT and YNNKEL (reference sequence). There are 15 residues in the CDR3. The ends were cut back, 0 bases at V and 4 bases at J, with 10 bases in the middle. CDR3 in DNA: TGTGCCAGCAGCCAAGAAGGGGTAGGTAATCAGCCCCAGCATTTT. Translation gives CASSQEGVGNQPQHF.

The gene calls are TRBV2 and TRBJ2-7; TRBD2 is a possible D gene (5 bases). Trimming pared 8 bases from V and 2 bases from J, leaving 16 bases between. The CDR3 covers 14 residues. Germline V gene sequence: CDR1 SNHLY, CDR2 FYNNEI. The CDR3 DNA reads TGTGCCAGCCTGCCAGCCCCCGGGACCTACGAGCAGTACTTC. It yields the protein CASLPAPGTYEQYF.

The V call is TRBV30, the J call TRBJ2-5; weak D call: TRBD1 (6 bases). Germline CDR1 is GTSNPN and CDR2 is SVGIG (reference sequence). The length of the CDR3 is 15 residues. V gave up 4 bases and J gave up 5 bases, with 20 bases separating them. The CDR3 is CAWTALSGGQETQYF. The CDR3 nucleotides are TGTGCCTGGACCGCTCTGTCTGGGGGCCAGGAGACCCAGTACTTC.

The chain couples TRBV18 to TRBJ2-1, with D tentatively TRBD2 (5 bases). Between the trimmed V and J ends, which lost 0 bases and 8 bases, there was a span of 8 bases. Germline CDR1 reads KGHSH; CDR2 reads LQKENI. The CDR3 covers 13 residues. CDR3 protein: CASSPPTKDEQFF. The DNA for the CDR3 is TGTGCCAGCTCACCACCGACTAAAGATGAGCAGTTCTTC.

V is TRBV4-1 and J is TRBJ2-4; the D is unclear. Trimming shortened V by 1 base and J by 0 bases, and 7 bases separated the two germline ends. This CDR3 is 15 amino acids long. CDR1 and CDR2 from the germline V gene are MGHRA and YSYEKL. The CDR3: CASSQVLLAKNIQYF. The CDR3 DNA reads TGCGCCAGCAGCCAAGTATTGTTAGCCAAAAACATTCAGTACTTC.

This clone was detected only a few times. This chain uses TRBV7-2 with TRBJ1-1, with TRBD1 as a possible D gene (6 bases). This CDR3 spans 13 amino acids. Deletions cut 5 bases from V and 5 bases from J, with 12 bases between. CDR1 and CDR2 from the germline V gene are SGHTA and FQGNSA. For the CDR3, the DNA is TGTGCCAGCAGCCCAAGTCAGGGGACTGAAGCTTTCTTT. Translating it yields CASSPSQGTEAFF.

The CDR3 region is CASSLAGEGTDTQYF. DNA of the CDR3: TGTGCCAGCAGCCTAGCGGGAGAGGGGACAGATACGCAGTATTTT. The chain joins TRBV5-4 to TRBJ2-3; TRBD2 matches 10 bases. CDR1 and CDR2 from the germline V gene are SGHNT and YYREEE (reference sequence). The CDR3 totals 15 residues. V trimming: 4 bases; J trimming: 3 bases; junction bases outside the gene matches: 5.

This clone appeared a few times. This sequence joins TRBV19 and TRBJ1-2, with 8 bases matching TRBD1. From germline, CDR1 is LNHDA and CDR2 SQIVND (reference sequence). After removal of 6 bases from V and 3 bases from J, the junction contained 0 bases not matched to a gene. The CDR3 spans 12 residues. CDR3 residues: CASRTGDYGYTF. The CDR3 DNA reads TGTGCCAGTAGGACAGGGGACTATGGCTACACCTTC.

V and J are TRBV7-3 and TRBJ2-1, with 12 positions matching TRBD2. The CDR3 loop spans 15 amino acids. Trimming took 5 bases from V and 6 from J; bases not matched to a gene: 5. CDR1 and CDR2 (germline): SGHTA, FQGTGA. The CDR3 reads CASSPTSGSGNEQFF. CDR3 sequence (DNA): TGTGCCAGCAGCCCGACTAGCGGGAGTGGCAATGAGCAGTTCTTC.

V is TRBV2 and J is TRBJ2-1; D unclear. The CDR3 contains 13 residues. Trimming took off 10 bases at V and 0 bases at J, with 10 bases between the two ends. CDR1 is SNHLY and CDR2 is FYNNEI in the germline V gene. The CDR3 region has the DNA TGTGCCACGCAGGCAAGCTCCTACAATGAGCAGTTCTTC. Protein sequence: CATQASSYNEQFF.

CDR3 protein: CASRRGTSGTYEQYF. The DNA for the CDR3 is TGTGCCAGCCGCCGAGGGACTAGCGGAACCTACGAGCAGTACTTC. This chain links TRBV6-2 or TRBV6-3 with TRBJ2-7; the match to TRBD2 covers 11 bases. This CDR3 has 15 residues. V was clipped by 8 bases and J by 2 bases; unmatched bases: 8. Germline assignment: CDR1 MNHEY and CDR2 SVGEGT.

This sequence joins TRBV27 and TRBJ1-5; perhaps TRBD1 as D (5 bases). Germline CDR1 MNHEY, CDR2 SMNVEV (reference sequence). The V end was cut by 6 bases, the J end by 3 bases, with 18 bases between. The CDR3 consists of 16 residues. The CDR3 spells CASRVPGGGTNQPQHF. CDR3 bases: TGTGCCAGCAGAGTCCCGGGGGGGGGAACCAATCAGCCCCAGCATTTT.